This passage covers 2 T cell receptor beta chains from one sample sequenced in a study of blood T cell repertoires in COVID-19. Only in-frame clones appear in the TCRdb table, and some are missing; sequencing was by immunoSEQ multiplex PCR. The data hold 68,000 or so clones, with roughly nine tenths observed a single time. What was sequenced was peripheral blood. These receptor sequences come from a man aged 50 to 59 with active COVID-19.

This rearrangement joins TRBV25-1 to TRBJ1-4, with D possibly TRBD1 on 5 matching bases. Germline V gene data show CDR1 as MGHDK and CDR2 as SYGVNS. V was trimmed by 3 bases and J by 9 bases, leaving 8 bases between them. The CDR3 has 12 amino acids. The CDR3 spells CASSDQGKKLFF. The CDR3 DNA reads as TGTGCCAGCAGTGATCAGGGTAAAAAACTGTTTTTT.

CDR3 DNA: TGCAGCGTTGGAATAGCGGGGGGGACCGGGGAGCTGTTTTTT. Translating it yields CSVGIAGGTGELFF. The chain joins TRBV29-1 to TRBJ2-2; TRBD2 matches at 11 bases. J lost 5 bases, V lost 4 bases, and 3 bases had no gene match. Per the germline V gene, CDR1 is SQVTM and CDR2 is ANQGSEA. The CDR3 totals 14 residues.